This record covers a single T cell receptor beta chain. What it binds is unknown. This CDR3 spans 14 amino acids. Germline CDR1 and CDR2: DFQATT and SNEGSKA (reference sequence). V was shortened by 0 bases and J by 2 bases, with 9 bases between the two germline ends. This record belongs to a study of blood T cells in healthy people across ages. The study, taken as a whole, reports: Fewer expanded clones and more diversity marked long-lived versus aged donors.

The use of a sample-barcoded 5' primer and a J-beta primer mix characterized a second PCR of roughly 6 to 12 cycles. Per sample, CDR3-containing paired-end reads numbered at least 2.5 million. TCRdb used MiXCR to reprocess the 5' RACE reads, holding one entry per CDR3 protein. Here the sample spans around 520,000 distinct CDR3 sequences, approximately 26% being singletons. Isolated per sample were at least 6 million PBMCs. This same sample was also taken into another study, of T cells of mothers and their children. Turning to that study: Slightly higher overlap, not significant, was seen in related mother-child pairs than in unrelated pairs.

The sequenced sample was blood. This TCR was recovered from a boy aged 2-9 years in good health. This chain connects TRBV20-1 to TRBJ2-3; D is ambiguous. In DNA, the CDR3 is TGCAGTGCTAGAGATGGGAAATCCACAGATACGCAGTATTTT. It codes for CSARDGKSTDTQYF.